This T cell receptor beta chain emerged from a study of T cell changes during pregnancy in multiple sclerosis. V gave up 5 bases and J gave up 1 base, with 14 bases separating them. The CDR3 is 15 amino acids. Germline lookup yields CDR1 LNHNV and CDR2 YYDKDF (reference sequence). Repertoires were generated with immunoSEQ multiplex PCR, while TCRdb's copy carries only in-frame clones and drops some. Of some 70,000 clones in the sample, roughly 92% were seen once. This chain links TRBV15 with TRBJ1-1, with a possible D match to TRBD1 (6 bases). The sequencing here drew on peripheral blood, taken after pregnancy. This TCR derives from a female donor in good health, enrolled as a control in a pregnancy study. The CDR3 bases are TGTGCCACCAGCGGCGGGGGGCGTCCGAACACTGAAGCTTTCTTT. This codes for CATSGGGRPNTEAFF.